Below, 16 T cell receptor beta chains from the same sample are listed, as sequenced in a study of beta chain features in type 1 diabetes. Since all of the isolated RNA was reverse transcribed, expressed TCRB transcripts were what got sequenced. TCRdb's table, derived via immunoSEQ multiplex PCR, lists solely in-frame clones and lacks some. This repertoire shows about 40,000 clones, about half found once; its top ten account for around 0.25%. Sequencing used stem cell memory CD4+ T cells from blood. These receptors were obtained from a woman aged 25 to 39 in good health.

The genes are TRBV6-5 and TRBJ2-5; 7 bases fit TRBD2. Per germline, CDR1 MNHEY and CDR2 SVGAGI. This CDR3 has 15 residues. J was trimmed by 4 bases and V by 2 bases; bases with no gene match: 7. The CDR3 DNA reads TGTGCCAGCAGTTACCAGTGGGGGGGTGGAGAGACCCAGTACTTC. Translated: CASSYQWGGGETQYF.

The rearrangement uses TRBV18 and TRBJ2-3, with TRBD2 matching 9 bases. J gave up 1 base and V 1 base, and 6 bases lay outside the gene matches. This CDR3 region has 17 residues. Germline CDR1 KGHSH, CDR2 LQKENI. The CDR3 region has the DNA TGTGCCAGCTCACCACGGCGGGAGGGCCTGGGCACAGATACGCAGTATTTT. Its protein is CASSPRREGLGTDTQYF.

The chain is built from TRBV5-1 and TRBJ2-2; the match to TRBD2 covers 12 bases. V lost 4 bases and J lost 4; bases outside the gene matches: 8. The CDR3 length is 17 residues. The germline V gene has CDR1 SGHRS and CDR2 YFSETQ. The CDR3 here is CASSLESTSGSTGELFF. The CDR3 nucleotides read TGCGCCAGCAGCCTGGAATCGACTAGCGGGAGCACCGGGGAGCTGTTTTTT. The whole variable domain, remainder taken from reference TRBV5-1 and TRBJ2-2, is KAGVTQTPRYLIKTRGQQVTLSCSPISGHRSVSWYQQTPGQGLQFLFEYFSETQRNKGNFPGRFSGRQFSNSRSEMNVSTLELGDSALYLCASSLESTSGSTGELFFGEGSRLTVL.

The chain has TRBV7-9 and TRBJ1-4; 7 nucleotides line up with TRBD1. V lost 7 bases, J lost 5 bases, and 16 bases stayed unmatched. This CDR3 has 17 residues. Looked up from germline, CDR1 is SEHNR and CDR2 is FQNEAQ (reference sequence). Here the CDR3 DNA reads TGTGCCAGCACCCGAAACCTCCGACAGGGACAAAATGAAAAACTGTTTTTT. This gives the protein CASTRNLRQGQNEKLFF. Complete variable domain (other parts from reference TRBV7-9 and TRBJ1-4): DTGVSQNPRHKITKRGQNVTFRCDPISEHNRLYWYRQTLGQGPEFLTYFQNEAQLEKSRLLSDRFSAERPKGSFSTLEIQRTEQGDSAMYLCASTRNLRQGQNEKLFFGSGTQLSVL.

The table lists this clone with many counts. The rearrangement joins TRBV7-9 to TRBJ2-5; 13 bases align to TRBD2. Per the germline V gene, CDR1 is SEHNR and CDR2 is FQNEAQ (reference sequence). With 5 bases clipped from V and 5 bases from J, the junction kept 5 bases outside the gene matches. This CDR3 contains 15 residues. The CDR3 DNA reads TGTGCCAGCAGCAGGACTAGCGGGAGACTGGAGACCCAGTACTTC. Amino acid sequence: CASSRTSGRLETQYF.

The sample holds a few counts of this clone. The chain recombines TRBV5-4 with TRBJ2-7; D gene unclear. V lost 1 base and J lost 3, with 11 bases in between. This CDR3 is built from 14 residues. CDR1 and CDR2 (germline): SGHNT, YYREEE (reference sequence). For the CDR3, the DNA is TGTGCCAGCAGCTTGTATCAGGCGAACTACGAGCAGTACTTC. Translating it yields CASSLYQANYEQYF.

This chain uses TRBV13 with TRBJ2-3; D unclear. Germline CDR1 reads PRHDT; CDR2 reads FYEKMQ (reference sequence). The V end was cut by 3 bases, the J end by 2 bases, with 12 bases between. The CDR3 runs to 15 residues. Here the CDR3 reads CASSFRTQYTDTQYF. In DNA form, the CDR3 reads TGTGCCAGCAGCTTTCGAACTCAATACACAGATACGCAGTATTTT.

V gene TRBV2 combines with J gene TRBJ2-7; TRBD1 matches 9 bases. Germline assignment: CDR1 SNHLY and CDR2 FYNNEI. Trimming cost V 5 bases and J 2 bases; bases outside gene matches: 4. The CDR3 has 14 residues. Here the CDR3 DNA reads TGTGCCAGCAGTCCGGGACAGGGAACCTACGAGCAGTACTTC. It encodes CASSPGQGTYEQYF. Variable domain in full (rest from reference TRBV2 and TRBJ2-7): EPEVTQTPSHQVTQMGQEVILRCVPISNHLYFYWYRQILGQKVEFLVSFYNNEISEKSEIFDDQFSVERPDGSNFTLKIRSTKLEDSAMYFCASSPGQGTYEQYFGPGTRLTVT.

The chain is built from TRBV7-9 and TRBJ2-1; a possible D gene is TRBD2 (6 bases). The CDR3 loop spans 15 amino acids. With 5 bases removed from V and 7 bases from J, the gap between germline ends came to 18 bases. Germline CDR1 reads SEHNR; CDR2 reads FQNEAQ (reference sequence). CDR3 region: CASSDDRETRNEQFF. In nucleotides, the CDR3 is TGTGCCAGCAGCGATGATCGGGAGACGAGAAATGAGCAGTTCTTC.

V gene TRBV7-2 combines with J gene TRBJ2-5, with 8 bases that match TRBD1. The germline V gene encodes CDR1 SGHTA and CDR2 FQGNSA. Trimming at V came to 5 bases and at J to 4 bases, leaving 6 bases not matched to a gene. CDR3 length: 14 residues. The CDR3 DNA sequence: TGTGCCAGCAGCCCGCGGACAGGGCTAGAGACCCAGTACTTC. Translation: CASSPRTGLETQYF. Looking up the rest from reference TRBV7-2 and TRBJ2-5 gives the full variable domain: GAGVSQSPSNKVTEKGKDVELRCDPISGHTALYWYRQSLGQGLEFLIYFQGNSAPDKSGLPSDRFSAERTGGSVSTLTIQRTQQEDSAVYLCASSPRTGLETQYFGPGTRLLVL.

V is TRBV27 and J is TRBJ2-1, with TRBD2 matching 11 bases. V dropped 4 bases and J dropped 4; count of bases not matched to a gene: 6. CDR1 and CDR2 from the germline V gene are MNHEY and SMNVEV (reference sequence). The CDR3 totals 16 residues. The CDR3 region is CASSSIAGGTYNEQFF. The CDR3 coding sequence is TGTGCCAGCAGTTCAATAGCGGGAGGGACGTACAATGAGCAGTTCTTC.

The chain has TRBV29-1 and TRBJ2-7, with a tentative D call TRBD2 (6 bases). The CDR3 has 12 residues. V was clipped by 3 bases and J by 2 bases, with 8 bases between them. CDR1 is SQVTM, CDR2 ANQGSEA, per germline. The CDR3: CSVEGGPYEQYF. In nucleotides, the CDR3 is TGCAGCGTTGAGGGGGGACCCTACGAGCAGTACTTC.

The chain joins TRBV6-1 to TRBJ1-1; a weak D match, TRBD1 (6 bases). The CDR3 length is 16 residues. Per the germline V gene, CDR1 is MNHNS and CDR2 is SASEGT. V gave up 4 bases and J gave up 2 bases, with 17 bases separating them. The CDR3: CASSGGGGGPNTEAFF. DNA of the CDR3: TGTGCCAGCAGTGGAGGGGGGGGCGGTCCCAACACTGAAGCTTTCTTT.

This clone has a handful of counts. The chain recombines TRBV7-2 with TRBJ1-3; perhaps TRBD1 as D (6 bases). Germline CDR1 and CDR2: SGHTA and FQGNSA. V was clipped by 3 bases and J by 0 bases, with 9 bases between them. This CDR3 comprises 15 residues. CDR3 sequence (DNA): TGTGCCAGCAGCTTGCGAGGGGGCTCTGGAAACACCATATATTTT. Amino acids: CASSLRGGSGNTIYF.

This chain links TRBV6-6 with TRBJ1-5; 7 bases line up with TRBD1. Per germline, CDR1 MNHNY and CDR2 SVGAGI (reference sequence). The CDR3 covers 16 residues. V gave up 2 bases and J gave up 6 bases; unmatched junction bases: 10. The CDR3 here is CASSYTPTGLGQPQHF. Written as DNA, the CDR3 is TGTGCCAGCAGTTACACACCGACAGGGCTGGGTCAGCCCCAGCATTTT.

The chain has TRBV14 and TRBJ2-5; 9 positions agree with TRBD1. The CDR3 consists of 17 residues. Germline V CDR1 and CDR2: SGHDN, FVKESK. The V segment lost 0 bases and the J segment 0 bases; nucleotides outside the gene matches: 5. In nucleotides, the CDR3 is TGTGCCAGCAGCCAAGATCGGGGACAGGGATACCAAGAGACCCAGTACTTC. This gives the protein CASSQDRGQGYQETQYF.